This entry is about one T cell receptor beta chain. Its antigen is unknown. These data are taken from a study of lymphopenia after photon versus proton radiotherapy. Study-level results: A bigger post-nadir fall in TCR diversity correlated inversely with survival time in deceased patients. After lymphocyte nadir, photon-treated repertoires showed oligoclonal expansion, especially CD8+ Temra. Under photons, naive T cells and diversity fell while effector/memory populations rose. Authors raise, but do not show, better survival with proton therapy.

The protocol was immunoSEQ multiplex PCR, while the TCRdb copy is restricted to in-frame clones and leaves out a portion. Of approximately 65,000 clones in the sample, about nine tenths were seen once. The V and J ends lost 0 bases and 5 bases, in that order; junction bases with no gene match: 0. The CDR3 is made up of 13 amino acids. Per the germline V gene, CDR1 is SGHNT and CDR2 is YENEEA. The J gene is TRBJ1-1, the V gene TRBV11-3; 7 nucleotides align to TRBD1. The sequence came from a woman between 70 and 85 years old with pancreatic cancer. The source was peripheral blood, collected from a patient treated with photon-based radiotherapy. The CDR3 loop is CASSLEQGTEAFF. CDR3 coding DNA: TGTGCCAGCAGCTTAGAACAGGGGACTGAAGCTTTCTTT.